Each of the 23 T cell receptor beta chains below was sequenced from the same sample in a study of spatial heterogeneity in lung cancer. Findings of the study overall: Intratumoral expanded alpha and beta TCR counts were found to track tumor mutation counts.

TCRdb reprocessed the 5' RACE reads with MiXCR, giving one entry per CDR3 protein. The data show 20,000 to 30,000 distinct CDR3 sequences, 8% to 10% seen once. Documented time point: sample taken at primary tumor resection. No antigen is known for these receptors. This sample comprised lung tumor tissue, obtained at surgery. These receptors were obtained from a male donor with early-stage non-small cell lung cancer.

The chain has TRBV6-6 and TRBJ1-1; D might be TRBD1 (5 bases). The germline gives CDR1 MNHNY, CDR2 SVGAGI (reference sequence). V was cut by 6 bases and J by 5 bases, with 16 bases left in between. The CDR3 is 14 amino acids. CDR3 sequence: CASSIQVGWTEAFF. As DNA, the CDR3 is TGTGCCAGCAGCATACAGGTCGGGTGGACTGAAGCTTTCTTT.

This clonotype was observed at least ten times. The chain couples TRBV28 to TRBJ2-7; tentatively, D is TRBD1 or TRBD2 (6 bases each). The CDR3 loop spans 14 amino acids. CDR1 is MDHEN, CDR2 SYDVKM, per germline. V lost 4 bases and J 6 bases, leaving 16 bases between the germline ends. This CDR3 reads CASSSGAGRGEQYF. CDR3 sequence (DNA): TGTGCCAGCAGTTCGGGGGCAGGTCGGGGCGAGCAGTACTTC.

The chain is built from TRBV20-1 and TRBJ2-7; D gene ambiguous. The length of the CDR3 is 13 residues. Trimming removed 3 bases at V and 6 bases at J, with 15 bases between. CDR1 and CDR2 (germline): DFQATT, SNEGSKA (reference sequence). The CDR3 DNA reads as TGCAGTGCTAGTCCCTTGAGAAGAGGCGAGCAGTACTTC. Translating it yields CSASPLRRGEQYF.

This chain uses TRBV10-3 with TRBJ2-7; 8 bases agree with TRBD1. The V segment lost 2 bases and the J segment 7 bases; nucleotides outside the gene matches: 7. The germline gives CDR1 ENHRY, CDR2 SYGVKD. The CDR3 contains 14 residues. The CDR3: CAISEGQGAMEQYF. For the CDR3, the DNA is TGTGCCATCAGTGAGGGGCAGGGGGCGATGGAGCAGTACTTC.

This clonotype appeared a few times. V gene TRBV3-1 combines with J gene TRBJ2-7; D possibly corresponds to TRBD2 (5 bases). Germline V lookup: CDR1 LGHDT, CDR2 YNNKEL (reference sequence). V was shortened by 4 bases and J by 6 bases, with 10 bases between the two germline ends. This CDR3 region has 12 residues. The CDR3 DNA follows: TGTGCCAGCAGCCTGGTTGAGGGCGAGCAGTACTTC. Translation: CASSLVEGEQYF.

The chain recombines TRBV28 with TRBJ2-3; TRBD1 agrees at 7 bases. CDR1 and CDR2 from the germline V gene are MDHEN and SYDVKM. V lost 5 bases, J lost 2 bases, and 10 bases stayed unmatched. The CDR3 consists of 16 residues. DNA for the CDR3: TGTGCCAGCAGTCCCTCCGGGACAGTACTCACAGATACGCAGTATTTT. Protein sequence: CASSPSGTVLTDTQYF.

This clonotype was counted many times. J is TRBJ2-5 and V is TRBV11-1, with D hard to call. Germline assignment: CDR1 SGHAT and CDR2 FQDESV (reference sequence). CDR3 length equals 15 residues. Between the trimmed V and J ends, which lost 3 bases and 2 bases, there was a span of 13 bases. The chain's CDR3 is CASSFNGVVQETQYF. The DNA for the CDR3 is TGTGCCAGCAGCTTTAACGGCGTCGTACAAGAGACCCAGTACTTC.

This clonotype occurred many times. This chain connects TRBV3-1 to TRBJ2-1; 7 bases agree with TRBD2. This CDR3 has 19 residues. The J segment lost 8 bases and the V segment lost 1 base, leaving 20 bases of the junction unmatched. Per the germline V gene, CDR1 is LGHDT and CDR2 is YNNKEL (reference sequence). CDR3 protein: CASSQGSPVRTRGIDEQFF. The DNA for the CDR3 is TGTGCCAGCAGCCAAGGTTCTCCTGTCAGGACTAGAGGTATAGATGAGCAGTTCTTC.

This clonotype showed up just a few times. The J gene is TRBJ1-1, the V gene TRBV6-1; 9 nucleotides agree with TRBD1. CDR1 is MNHNS, CDR2 SASEGT, per germline. CDR3 length: 14 residues. The V and J ends lost 5 bases and 5 bases, in that order; junction bases with no gene match: 6. In nucleotides, the CDR3 is TGTGCCAGCAGTTTTACAGGGGGCCGGACTGAAGCTTTCTTT. Its protein product is CASSFTGGRTEAFF.

This clonotype was recorded a few times. The chain is built from TRBV6-5 and TRBJ1-2; possibly TRBD1 for D (5 bases). Germline V gene sequence: CDR1 MNHEY, CDR2 SVGAGI. The V gene lost 5 bases and the J gene lost 7 bases, with 11 bases spanning the gap. CDR3 length: 12 amino acids. The DNA for the CDR3 is TGTGCCAGCAGTGCAGGGTCAGGTGGCTACACCTTC. Translated, it gives CASSAGSGGYTF.

This sequence joins TRBV20-1 and TRBJ2-7, with D perhaps matching TRBD2 (5 bases). The V gene's germline CDR1 is DFQATT and CDR2 SNEGSKA (reference sequence). CDR3 length equals 12 residues. V lost 5 bases, J lost 5 bases, and 13 bases lay in between. DNA of the CDR3: TGCAGTGCTCGGACTGACGGCGACGAGCAGTACTTC. It specifies CSARTDGDEQYF.

This clonotype was detected ten times or more. V usage is TRBV20-1 and J usage is TRBJ2-7, with D maybe TRBD2 (5 bases). V lost 3 bases and J 6 bases, leaving 15 bases between the germline ends. CDR1 and CDR2 from the germline V gene are DFQATT and SNEGSKA (reference sequence). This CDR3 has 13 amino acids. CDR3 DNA: TGCAGTGCTAGTGGAACAAACGGGGTCGAGCAGTACTTC. It specifies CSASGTNGVEQYF.

This clonotype was picked up many times. This chain uses TRBV7-2 with TRBJ2-1, with 10 bases matching TRBD2. Germline V CDR1 and CDR2: SGHTA, FQGNSA. V shed 7 bases and J 6 bases; nucleotides not matched to a gene: 9. There are 15 residues in the CDR3. In DNA form, the CDR3 reads TGTGCCAGCAACATAGCGGGGGGCCCCATCAATGAGCAGTTCTTC. Translation: CASNIAGGPINEQFF.

The chain couples TRBV29-1 to TRBJ1-3; 7 nucleotides line up with TRBD1. Trimming removed 6 bases from V and 4 bases from J; junction bases left unmatched: 6. CDR1 and CDR2 from the germline V gene are SQVTM and ANQGSEA. The CDR3 totals 13 residues. CDR3 DNA: TGCAGCGTGTCCGGGACAGCCGGAAACACCATATATTTT. It yields the protein CSVSGTAGNTIYF.

This clonotype was seen only a few times. The chain employs TRBV6-5 and TRBJ2-7; TRBD2 agrees at 8 bases. CDR3 length: 13 amino acids. Germline V lookup: CDR1 MNHEY, CDR2 SVGAGI. The trim removed 7 bases at V and 8 bases at J, leaving 10 bases unmatched. CDR3 residues: CASKATSALKQYF. CDR3 in DNA: TGTGCCAGCAAAGCGACTAGCGCCCTCAAGCAGTACTTC.

This clonotype was observed at least ten times. V and J are TRBV7-2 and TRBJ2-3, with D tentatively TRBD2 (6 bases). The V end lost 1 base, the J end lost 5 bases, and 13 bases lay between the germline ends. From germline, CDR1 is SGHTA and CDR2 FQGNSA. The CDR3 spans 15 residues. In DNA, the CDR3 is TGTGCCAGCAGCTTAGGTTTGCGGCGGGGAGATACGCAGTATTTT. It is translated as CASSLGLRRGDTQYF.

The chain uses TRBV20-1 and TRBJ2-5, with 9 positions matching TRBD1. V shed 4 bases and J 5 bases; nucleotides not matched to a gene: 11. CDR1 and CDR2 from the germline V gene are DFQATT and SNEGSKA (reference sequence). This CDR3 has 15 residues. As DNA, the CDR3 is TGCAGTGCTACGCCGAGGGACAGGGTAGGGGAGACCCAGTACTTC. As protein: CSATPRDRVGETQYF.

This clonotype has ten or more counts. The CDR3 loop is CASRRQGTHMNTEAFF. For the CDR3, the DNA is TGTGCCAGCAGAAGACAGGGTACCCATATGAACACTGAAGCTTTCTTT. This rearrangement joins TRBV7-2 to TRBJ1-1, with TRBD1 identical over 7 bases. CDR1 and CDR2 from the germline V gene are SGHTA and FQGNSA. The CDR3 length is 16 residues. Trimming at V came to 6 bases and at J to 0 bases, leaving 10 bases not matched to a gene.

V and J are TRBV11-2 and TRBJ2-1; maybe TRBD2 (7 bases). CDR1 and CDR2 from the germline V gene are SGHAT and FQNNGV. V was trimmed by 3 bases and J by 4 bases, leaving 13 bases between them. There are 15 residues in the CDR3. The CDR3 DNA reads TGTGCCAGCAGCTTCGGTAGGGGGGGGTACAATGAGCAGTTCTTC. It translates to CASSFGRGGYNEQFF.

V usage is TRBV7-9 and J usage is TRBJ1-2, with D perhaps TRBD1 (5 bases). This CDR3 has 15 amino acids. Between the trimmed V and J ends, which lost 7 bases and 0 bases, there was a span of 15 bases. CDR1 and CDR2 from the germline V gene are SEHNR and FQNEAQ (reference sequence). As DNA, the CDR3 is TGTGCCAGCACCCCTTCGGGACGAGCTAACTATGGCTACACCTTC. Protein: CASTPSGRANYGYTF. The full variable domain, completed using reference TRBV7-9 and TRBJ1-2, is DTGVSQNPRHKITKRGQNVTFRCDPISEHNRLYWYRQTLGQGPEFLTYFQNEAQLEKSRLLSDRFSAERPKGSFSTLEIQRTEQGDSAMYLCASTPSGRANYGYTFGSGTRLTVV.

This sequence joins TRBV20-1 and TRBJ2-1, with D tentatively TRBD2 (5 bases). The CDR3 sequence is 13 residues long. In germline, CDR1 is DFQATT, CDR2 SNEGSKA (reference sequence). CDR3 DNA: TGCAGCAGCCCCCTAGCCGGAGGCAATGAGCAGTTCTTC. Its protein product is CSSPLAGGNEQFF.

This chain links TRBV24-1 with TRBJ2-3; D assignment may be TRBD1 or TRBD2 (6 bases each). The CDR3 is 15 amino acids. Germline-derived CDR1 and CDR2 are KGHDR and SFDVKD. Trimming took 3 bases from V and 0 from J, leaving 9 bases between them. In DNA, the CDR3 is TGTGCCACCAGTGATATGGGGGGCAGCACAGATACGCAGTATTTT. Amino acid sequence: CATSDMGGSTDTQYF.

In its sample, this clonotype was seen a few times. This rearrangement joins TRBV7-9 to TRBJ2-7; 8 bases are a match to TRBD1. The CDR3 covers 16 residues. With V trimmed by 1 base and J by 1 base, 6 bases remained unmatched. Germline V gene data show CDR1 as SEHNR and CDR2 as FQNEAQ (reference sequence). CDR3 in amino acids: CASSLDPRGPSYEQYF. CDR3 in DNA: TGTGCCAGCAGCTTAGATCCCAGGGGGCCTTCCTACGAGCAGTACTTC.